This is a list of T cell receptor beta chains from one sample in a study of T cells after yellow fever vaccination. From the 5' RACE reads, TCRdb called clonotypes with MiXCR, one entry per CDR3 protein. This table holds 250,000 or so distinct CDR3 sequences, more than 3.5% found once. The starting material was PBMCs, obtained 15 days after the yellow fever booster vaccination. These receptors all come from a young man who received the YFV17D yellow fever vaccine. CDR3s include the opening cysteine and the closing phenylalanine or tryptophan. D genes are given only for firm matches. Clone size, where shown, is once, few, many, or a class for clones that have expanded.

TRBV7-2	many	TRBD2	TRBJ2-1	TGTGCCAGCAGCTGGAGCGGGACTAGCGGGGGGGACCTGCAGTTCTTC	CASSWSGTSGGDLQFF
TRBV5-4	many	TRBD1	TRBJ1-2	TGTGCCAGCAGCCCAAGACAGGGGAGCTATGGCTACACCTTC	CASSPRQGSYGYTF
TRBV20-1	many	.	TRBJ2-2	TGCAGTGCTAGAGATATGAGGGGTGGAACCGGGGAGCTGTTTTTT	CSARDMRGGTGELFF
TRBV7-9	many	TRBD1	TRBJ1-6	TGTGCCAGCAGCCCCGCCGGGACAGGGGGCGAACCCCTCCACTTT	CASSPAGTGGEPLHF
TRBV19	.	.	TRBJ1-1	TGTGCCAGTAGTATTACAGGTATGAACACTGAAGCTTTCTTT	CASSITGMNTEAFF
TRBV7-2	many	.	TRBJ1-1	TGTGCCAGCAGTTCTATCAGGGATACTGAAGCTTTCTTT	CASSSIRDTEAFF
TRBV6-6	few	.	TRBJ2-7	TGTGCCAGCAGGAAAGACAGTGACTACGAGCAGTACTTC	CASRKDSDYEQYF
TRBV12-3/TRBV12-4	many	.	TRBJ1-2	TGTGCCAGCAGTTTGTTACAGGGAGTTTCTGGCTACACCTTC	CASSLLQGVSGYTF
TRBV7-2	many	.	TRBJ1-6	TGTGCCAGCAGCCGGGATAGGGGATATTCACCCCTCCACTTT	CASSRDRGYSPLHF
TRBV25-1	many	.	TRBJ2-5	TGTGCCAGCAGTGAGGGAGGGACCCAGTACTTC	CASSEGGTQYF
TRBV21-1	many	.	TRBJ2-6	TGTGCCAGCATCCTAGACAGGGCCACACCCAATGGGGCCAACGTCCTGACTTTC	CASILDRATPNGANVLTF
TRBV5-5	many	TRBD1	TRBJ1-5	TGTGCCAGCAGCTTGTTTGGGGGACAGGGTTTTCAGCCCCAGCATTTT	CASSLFGGQGFQPQHF
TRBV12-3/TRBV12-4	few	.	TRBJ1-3	TGTGCCAGCAGTCGTTTTTTGGGGCCCCACTCTCTCGGAAACACCATATATTTT	CASSRFLGPHSLGNTIYF
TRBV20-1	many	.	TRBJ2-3	TGCAGTGCTAGAGGGCGGAAACTGAAGGCCGATACGCAGTATTTT	CSARGRKLKADTQYF
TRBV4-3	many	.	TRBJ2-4	TGCGCCAGCAGCCAAGACCTGGTCAGCATTCAGTACTTC	CASSQDLVSIQYF
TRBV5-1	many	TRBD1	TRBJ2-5	TGCGCCAGCAGCTTGAGGGACAGGGGGCGGCAGACCCAGTACTTC	CASSLRDRGRQTQYF
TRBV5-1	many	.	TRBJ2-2	TGCGCCAGCAGCTGGTATGGGCGGCACACCGGGGAGCTGTTTTTT	CASSWYGRHTGELFF
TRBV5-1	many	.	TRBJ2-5	TGCGCCAGCAGCCGCGGGACAGCTGCAGGGGAGACCCAGTACTTC	CASSRGTAAGETQYF
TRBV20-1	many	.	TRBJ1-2	TGCAGTGCTAGCTACGGGTATGGCTACACCTTC	CSASYGYGYTF
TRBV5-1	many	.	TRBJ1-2	TGCGCCAGCAGCTTGGCCGGGATTAGCTATGGCTACACCTTC	CASSLAGISYGYTF
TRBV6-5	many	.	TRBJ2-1	TGTGCCAGCAGTCAGCAGGGTTTCCGCCTTAATGAGCAGTTCTTC	CASSQQGFRLNEQFF
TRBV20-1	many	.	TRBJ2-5	TGCAGTGCTAGAAGTGGAGAGGAAGAGACCCAGTACTTC	CSARSGEEETQYF
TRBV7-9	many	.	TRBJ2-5	TGTGCCAGCAGCTTAGCTCTAGTCAGGGAGACCCAGTACTTC	CASSLALVRETQYF
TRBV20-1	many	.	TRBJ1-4	TGCAGTGCAGGACGGGGTACTAATGAAAAACTGTTTTTT	CSAGRGTNEKLFF
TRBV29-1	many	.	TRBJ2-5	TGCAGCGCCGCCGCGCAGGCCTGGGGCCAAGAGACCCAGTACTTC	CSAAAQAWGQETQYF
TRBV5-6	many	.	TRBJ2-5	TGTGCCAGCAGCTTGTGGTATCGAGGAGAGACCCAGTACTTC	CASSLWYRGETQYF
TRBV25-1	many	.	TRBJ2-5	TGTGCCAGCAGTTCGCTGGGGGAAGGAGAGACCCAGTACTTC	CASSSLGEGETQYF
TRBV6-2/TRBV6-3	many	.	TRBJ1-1	TGTGCCAGCAGTTTTCCAGGGTGGGAGACTGAAGCTTTCTTT	CASSFPGWETEAFF
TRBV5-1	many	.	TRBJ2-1	TGCGCCAGCAGCTTGGACCCCTCGGATGAGCAGTTCTTC	CASSLDPSDEQFF
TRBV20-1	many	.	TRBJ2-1	TGCAGTGCTAGAGTCTCGGACTCTAACAATGAGCAGTTCTTC	CSARVSDSNNEQFF
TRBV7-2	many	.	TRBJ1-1	TGTGCCAGCAGCTTATCCTTCAGTGTGAACACTGAAGCTTTCTTT	CASSLSFSVNTEAFF
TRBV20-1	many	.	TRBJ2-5	TGCAGTGCTAGAGACCTGGGGCCCCCCAGAGGCCAAGAGACCCAGTACTTC	CSARDLGPPRGQETQYF